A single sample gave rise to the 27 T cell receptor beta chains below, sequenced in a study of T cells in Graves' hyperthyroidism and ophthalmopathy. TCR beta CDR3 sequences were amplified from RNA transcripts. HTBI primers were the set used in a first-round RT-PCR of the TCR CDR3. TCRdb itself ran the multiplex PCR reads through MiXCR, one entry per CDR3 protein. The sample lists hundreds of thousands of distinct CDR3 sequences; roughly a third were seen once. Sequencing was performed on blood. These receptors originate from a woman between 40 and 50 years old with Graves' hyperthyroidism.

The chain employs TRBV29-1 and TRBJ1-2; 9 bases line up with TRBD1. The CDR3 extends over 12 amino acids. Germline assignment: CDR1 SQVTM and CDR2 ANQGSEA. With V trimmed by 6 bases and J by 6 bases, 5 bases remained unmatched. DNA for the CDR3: TGCAGCGTCGGGACAGGGTATCATGGCTACACCTTC. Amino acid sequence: CSVGTGYHGYTF.

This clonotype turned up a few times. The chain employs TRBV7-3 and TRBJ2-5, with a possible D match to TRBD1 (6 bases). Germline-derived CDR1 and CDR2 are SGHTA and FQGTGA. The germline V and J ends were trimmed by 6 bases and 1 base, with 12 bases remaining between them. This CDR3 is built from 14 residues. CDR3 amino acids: CASRPDRIQETQYF. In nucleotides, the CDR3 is TGTGCCAGCAGACCGGACAGAATCCAAGAGACCCAGTACTTC.

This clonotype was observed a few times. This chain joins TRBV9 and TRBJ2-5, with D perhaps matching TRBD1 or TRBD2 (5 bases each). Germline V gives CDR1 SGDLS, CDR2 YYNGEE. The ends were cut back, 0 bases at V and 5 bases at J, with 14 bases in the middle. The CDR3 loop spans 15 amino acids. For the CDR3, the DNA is TGTGCCAGCAGCGTAGGAGGGACCGCTCATGAGACCCAGTACTTC. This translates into CASSVGGTAHETQYF. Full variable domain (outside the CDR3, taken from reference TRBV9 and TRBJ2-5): DSGVTQTPKHLITATGQRVTLRCSPRSGDLSVYWYQQSLDQGLQFLIQYYNGEERAKGNILERFSAQQFPDLHSELNLSSLELGDSALYFCASSVGGTAHETQYFGPGTRLLVL.

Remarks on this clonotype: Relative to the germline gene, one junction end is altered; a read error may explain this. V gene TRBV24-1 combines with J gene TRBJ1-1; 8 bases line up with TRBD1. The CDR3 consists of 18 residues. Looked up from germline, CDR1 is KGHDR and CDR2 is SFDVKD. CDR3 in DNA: TGTGCCAGCAGTTTATCACTCCCGGGACAGGCAATGAACACTGAAGCTTTCTTT. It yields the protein CASSLSLPGQAMNTEAFF.

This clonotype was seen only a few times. The CDR3 loop is CSARDQFAAGGIYQETQYF. As DNA, the CDR3 is TGCAGTGCTAGAGATCAGTTCGCGGCAGGGGGTATTTACCAAGAGACCCAGTACTTC. The chain has TRBV20-1 and TRBJ2-5, with 7 bases identical to TRBD1. Germline V CDR1 and CDR2: DFQATT, SNEGSKA (reference sequence). CDR3 length equals 19 residues. After removal of 0 bases from V and 0 bases from J, the junction contained 16 bases not matched to a gene.

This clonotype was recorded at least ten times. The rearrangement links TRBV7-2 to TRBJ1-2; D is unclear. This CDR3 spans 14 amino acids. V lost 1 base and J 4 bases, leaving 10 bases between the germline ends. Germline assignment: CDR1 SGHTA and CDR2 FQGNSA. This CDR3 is CASSLDGKTYGYTF. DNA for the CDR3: TGTGCCAGCAGCTTAGACGGAAAGACCTATGGCTACACCTTC.

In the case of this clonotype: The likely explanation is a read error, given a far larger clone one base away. CDR3 DNA sequence: TGTGCCAGCAGTTACTCGACAGGGAACACTGCAGCTTTCTTT. Amino acids: CASSYSTGNTAAFF. The V call is TRBV6-4, the J call TRBJ1-1; 7 bases fit TRBD1. Germline loops: CDR1 MRHNA, CDR2 SNTAGT. The CDR3 covers 14 residues.

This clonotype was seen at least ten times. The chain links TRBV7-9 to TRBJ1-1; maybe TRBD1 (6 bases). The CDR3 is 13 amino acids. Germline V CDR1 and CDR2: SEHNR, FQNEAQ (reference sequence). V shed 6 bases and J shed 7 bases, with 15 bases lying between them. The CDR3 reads CASRPNRANEAFF. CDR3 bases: TGTGCCAGCAGGCCAAACAGGGCAAATGAAGCTTTCTTT.

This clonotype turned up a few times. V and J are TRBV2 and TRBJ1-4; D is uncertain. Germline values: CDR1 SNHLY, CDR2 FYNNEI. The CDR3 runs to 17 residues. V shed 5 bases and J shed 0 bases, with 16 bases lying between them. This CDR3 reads CASSHNIHGATNEKLFF. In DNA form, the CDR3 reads TGTGCCAGCAGTCATAATATACACGGGGCAACTAATGAAAAACTGTTTTTT.

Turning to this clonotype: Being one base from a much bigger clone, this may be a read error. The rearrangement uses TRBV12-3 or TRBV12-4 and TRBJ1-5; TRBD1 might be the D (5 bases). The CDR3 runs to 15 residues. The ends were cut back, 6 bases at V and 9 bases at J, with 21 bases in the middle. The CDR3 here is CASSPTMRGDRPQHF. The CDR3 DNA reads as TGTGCCAGCAGCCCTACCATGAGGGGCGATCGGCCCCAGCATTTT.

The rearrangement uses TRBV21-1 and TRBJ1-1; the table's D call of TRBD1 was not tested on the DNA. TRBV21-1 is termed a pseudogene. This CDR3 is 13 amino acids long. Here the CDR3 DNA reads TGTGCCAGCAGCACCGGGACAGGGGGGAAAGCTTTCTTT. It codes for CASSTGTGGKAFF.

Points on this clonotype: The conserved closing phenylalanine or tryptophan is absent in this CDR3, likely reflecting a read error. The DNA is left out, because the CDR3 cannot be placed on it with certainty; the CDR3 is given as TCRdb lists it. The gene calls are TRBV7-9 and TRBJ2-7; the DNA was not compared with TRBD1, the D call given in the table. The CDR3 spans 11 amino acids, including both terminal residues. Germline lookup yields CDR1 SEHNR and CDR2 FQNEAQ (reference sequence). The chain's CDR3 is CASSDSGTGYA.

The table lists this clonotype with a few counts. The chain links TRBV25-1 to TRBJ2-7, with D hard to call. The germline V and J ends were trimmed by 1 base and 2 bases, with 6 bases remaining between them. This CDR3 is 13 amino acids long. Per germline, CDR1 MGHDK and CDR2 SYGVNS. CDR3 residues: CASSEFGTYEQYF. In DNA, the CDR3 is TGTGCCAGCAGTGAATTTGGGACCTACGAGCAGTACTTC.

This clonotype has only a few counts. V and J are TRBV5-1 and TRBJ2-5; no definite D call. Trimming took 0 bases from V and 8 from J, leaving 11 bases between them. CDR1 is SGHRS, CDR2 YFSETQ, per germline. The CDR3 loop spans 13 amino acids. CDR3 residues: CASSLAKAKTQYF. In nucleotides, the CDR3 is TGCGCCAGCAGCTTGGCCAAGGCGAAAACCCAGTACTTC.

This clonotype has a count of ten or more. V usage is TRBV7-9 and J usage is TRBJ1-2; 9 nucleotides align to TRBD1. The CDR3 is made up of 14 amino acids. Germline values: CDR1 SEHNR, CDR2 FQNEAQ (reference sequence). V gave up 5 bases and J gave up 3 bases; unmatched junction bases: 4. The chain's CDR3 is CASSPTGGDYGYTF. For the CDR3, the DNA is TGTGCCAGCAGCCCAACAGGGGGCGACTATGGCTACACCTTC.

The CDR3 sequence: CASSLNRVERRNQPQHF. DNA of the CDR3: TGTGCCAGCAGTTTAAACAGGGTTGAGCGACGTAATCAGCCCCAGCATTTT. The V and J genes are TRBV6-6 and TRBJ1-5; TRBD1 is a possible D gene (6 bases). The CDR3 extends over 17 amino acids. V gave up 4 bases and J gave up 4 bases, with 20 bases separating them. Germline CDR1 reads MNHNY; CDR2 reads SVGAGI (reference sequence).

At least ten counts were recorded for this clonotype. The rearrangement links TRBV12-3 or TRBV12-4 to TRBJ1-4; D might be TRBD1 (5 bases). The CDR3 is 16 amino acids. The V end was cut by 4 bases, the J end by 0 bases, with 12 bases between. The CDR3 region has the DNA TGTGCCAGCAGTTCCGAAACAGGTCCAACTAATGAAAAACTGTTTTTT. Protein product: CASSSETGPTNEKLFF.

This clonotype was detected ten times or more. The DNA of the CDR3 is TGTGCCAGCAGCTCGCTCTGGGGGTTCCCCTCTGGGGCCAACGTCCTGACTTTC. It encodes CASSSLWGFPSGANVLTF. The gene calls are TRBV7-8 and TRBJ2-6; either TRBD1 or TRBD2 may supply D (5 bases each). The length of the CDR3 is 18 residues. V was cut by 4 bases and J by 0 bases, with 16 bases left in between. The germline CDR1 and CDR2 sequences are SGHVS and FQNEAQ.

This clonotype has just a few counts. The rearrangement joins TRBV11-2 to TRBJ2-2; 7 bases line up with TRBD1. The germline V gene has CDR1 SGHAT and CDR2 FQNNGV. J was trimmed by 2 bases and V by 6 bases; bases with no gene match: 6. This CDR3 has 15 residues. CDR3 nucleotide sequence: TGTGCCAGCAGACTCCGGGACAGCAACACCGGGGAGCTGTTTTTT. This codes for CASRLRDSNTGELFF.

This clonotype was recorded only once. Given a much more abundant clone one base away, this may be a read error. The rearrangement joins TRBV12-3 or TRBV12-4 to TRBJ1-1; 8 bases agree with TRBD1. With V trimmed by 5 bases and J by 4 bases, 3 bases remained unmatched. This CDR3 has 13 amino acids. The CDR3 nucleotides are TGTGCCAGCAGTCCGGGACAGGTCACTGAAGCTTTCTTT. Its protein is CASSPGQVTEAFF.

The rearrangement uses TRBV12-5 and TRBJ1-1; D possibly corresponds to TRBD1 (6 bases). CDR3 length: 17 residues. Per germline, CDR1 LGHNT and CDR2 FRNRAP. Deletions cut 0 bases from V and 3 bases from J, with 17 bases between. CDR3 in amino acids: CASGLVIGGNRDTEAFF. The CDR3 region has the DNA TGTGCTAGTGGTTTGGTTATAGGGGGAAACCGGGACACTGAAGCTTTCTTT.

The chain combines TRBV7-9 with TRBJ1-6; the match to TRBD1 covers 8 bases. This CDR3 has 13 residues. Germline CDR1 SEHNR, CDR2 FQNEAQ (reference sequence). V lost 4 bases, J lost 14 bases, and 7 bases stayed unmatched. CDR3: CASSWRTGFTLHF. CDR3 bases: TGTGCCAGCAGCTGGCGGACAGGGTTCACCCTCCACTTT.

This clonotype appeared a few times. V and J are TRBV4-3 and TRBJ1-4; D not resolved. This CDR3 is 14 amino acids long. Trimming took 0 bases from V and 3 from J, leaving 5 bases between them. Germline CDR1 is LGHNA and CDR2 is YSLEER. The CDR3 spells CASSQERPNEKLFF. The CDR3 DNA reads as TGCGCCAGCAGCCAAGAGAGGCCTAATGAAAAACTGTTTTTT.

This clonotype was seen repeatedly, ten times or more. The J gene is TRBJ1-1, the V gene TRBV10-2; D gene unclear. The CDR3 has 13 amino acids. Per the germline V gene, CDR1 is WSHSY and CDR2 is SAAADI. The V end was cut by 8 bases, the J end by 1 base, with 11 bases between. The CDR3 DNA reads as TGCGCCAGCTCCCCAGCAAAGAACACTGAAGCTTTCTTT. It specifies CASSPAKNTEAFF.

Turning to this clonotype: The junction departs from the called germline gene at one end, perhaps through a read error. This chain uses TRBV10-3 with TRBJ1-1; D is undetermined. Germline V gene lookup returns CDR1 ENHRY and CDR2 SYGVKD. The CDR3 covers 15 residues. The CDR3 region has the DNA TGTGCCAGCAGTTTGACCTTACAAGGGAGCACTGAAGCTTTCTTT. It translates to CASSLTLQGSTEAFF.

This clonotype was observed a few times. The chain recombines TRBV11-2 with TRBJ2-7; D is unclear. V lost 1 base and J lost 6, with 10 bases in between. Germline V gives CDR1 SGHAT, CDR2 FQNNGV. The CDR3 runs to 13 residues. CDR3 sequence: CASSLVAGSEQYF. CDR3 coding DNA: TGTGCCAGCAGCTTAGTTGCTGGAAGCGAGCAGTACTTC. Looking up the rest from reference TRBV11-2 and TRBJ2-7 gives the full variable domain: EAGVAQSPRYKIIEKRQSVAFWCNPISGHATLYWYQQILGQGPKLLIQFQNNGVVDDSQLPKDRFSAERLKGVDSTLKIQPAKLEDSAVYLCASSLVAGSEQYFGPGTRLTVT.

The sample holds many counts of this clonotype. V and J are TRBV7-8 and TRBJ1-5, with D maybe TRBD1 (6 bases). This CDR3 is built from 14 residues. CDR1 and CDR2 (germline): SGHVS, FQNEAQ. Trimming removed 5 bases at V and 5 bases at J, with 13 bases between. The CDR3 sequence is CASSPTTGDQPQHF. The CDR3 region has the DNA TGTGCCAGCAGCCCCACGACAGGTGATCAGCCCCAGCATTTT.